Shown below are 28 T cell receptor beta chains from a single sample sequenced in a study of OX40 agonist ivuxolimab in advanced cancers. Using immunoSEQ multiplex PCR, the repertoire was profiled, and TCRdb retains in-frame clones only, with some absent. This sample has tens of thousands of clones; 82% occur once, and the top ten carry roughly 0.47%. Sequences were derived from CD4+ or CD8+ T cells sorted from blood, sampled in a trial of the OX40 agonist ivuxolimab. These receptors all come from an adult with an advanced solid tumor such as melanoma, head and neck, liver or kidney cancer.

V is TRBV5-1 and J is TRBJ2-4; tentative D call: TRBD1 (5 bases). The CDR3 spans 15 residues. From germline, CDR1 is SGHRS and CDR2 YFSETQ. Trimming cost V 1 base and J 1 base, with 9 bases left between them. This CDR3 reads CASSLNSGAKNIQYF. CDR3 in DNA: TGCGCCAGCAGCTTGAATTCAGGGGCCAAAAACATTCAGTACTTC. The full variable domain, its missing parts supplied by reference TRBV5-1 and TRBJ2-4, is KAGVTQTPRYLIKTRGQQVTLSCSPISGHRSVSWYQQTPGQGLQFLFEYFSETQRNKGNFPGRFSGRQFSNSRSEMNVSTLELGDSALYLCASSLNSGAKNIQYFGAGTRLSVL.

V and J are TRBV4-1 and TRBJ2-7, with TRBD2 identical over 11 bases. Germline CDR1 reads MGHRA; CDR2 reads YSYEKL. CDR3 size: 17 residues. V lost 1 base and J lost 1; bases outside the gene matches: 6. The DNA of the CDR3 is TGCGCCAGCAGCCAAGGTTACCCTAGCGGGAGGTCCTACGAGCAGTACTTC. Amino acid sequence: CASSQGYPSGRSYEQYF.

The chain joins TRBV6-1 to TRBJ2-7; 10 nucleotides agree with TRBD1. V shed 6 bases and J 5 bases; nucleotides not matched to a gene: 4. The CDR3 sequence is 13 residues long. Germline values: CDR1 MNHNS, CDR2 SASEGT. CDR3 residues: CASRGTGVDEQYF. CDR3 coding DNA: TGTGCCAGCAGGGGGACAGGGGTGGACGAGCAGTACTTC.

This clone has a handful of counts. This rearrangement joins TRBV21-1 to TRBJ2-7; the table's D call of TRBD2 was not tested on the DNA. TRBV21-1 is recorded as a pseudogene. CDR3 size: 18 residues. In nucleotides, the CDR3 is TGTGCCAGCAGCAACCCCCCCCTTTTACTCGAAACCTCCTACGAGCAGTACTTC. It specifies CASSNPPLLLETSYEQYF.

The rearrangement joins TRBV6-1 to TRBJ2-6, with D hard to call. The V end lost 1 base, the J end lost 0 bases, and 4 bases lay between the germline ends. This CDR3 spans 15 amino acids. Germline CDR1 and CDR2: MNHNS and SASEGT. CDR3 in DNA: TGTGCCAGCAGTGAAGTCCTCTCTGGGGCCAACGTCCTGACTTTC. This sequence encodes CASSEVLSGANVLTF.

In its sample, this clone was seen once. The chain has TRBV5-5 and TRBJ1-3; D unresolved. This CDR3 contains 13 residues. V gave up 2 bases and J gave up 6 bases, with 9 bases separating them. CDR1 is SGHKS and CDR2 is YYEKEE in the germline V gene (reference sequence). The DNA for the CDR3 is TGTGCCAGCAGCTTAGACATTTTAAACACCATATATTTT. Amino acid sequence: CASSLDILNTIYF.

The chain couples TRBV5-1 to TRBJ1-1; no clear D gene. The CDR3 covers 14 residues. V lost 0 bases, J lost 1 base, and 7 bases lay in between. Germline CDR1 reads SGHRS; CDR2 reads YFSETQ. CDR3 loop: CASSLDLQNTEAFF. Here the CDR3 DNA reads TGCGCCAGCAGCTTGGATCTCCAGAACACTGAAGCTTTCTTT.

The genes are TRBV14 and TRBJ1-2, with D unresolved. Trimming pared 1 base from V and 7 bases from J, leaving 10 bases between. The CDR3 extends over 13 amino acids. Germline CDR1 reads SGHDN; CDR2 reads FVKESK. The CDR3 loop reads CASSQGGSPGYTF. DNA for the CDR3: TGTGCCAGCAGCCAAGGCGGGTCGCCTGGCTACACCTTC.

The chain employs TRBV9 and TRBJ1-2, with D hard to call. CDR1 SGDLS and CDR2 YYNGEE come from the germline V gene. The CDR3 sequence is 15 residues long. The V and J ends lost 6 bases and 7 bases respectively, with 22 bases between them. CDR3 sequence reads: CASTLSPDGQFGYTF. The CDR3 coding sequence is TGTGCCAGCACTTTGTCTCCGGACGGTCAGTTTGGCTACACCTTC.

The chain has TRBV10-3 and TRBJ1-1; 12 positions match TRBD1. This CDR3 comprises 15 residues. Unmatched junction bases numbered 5, after V lost 5 bases and J lost 4 bases. In germline, CDR1 is ENHRY, CDR2 SYGVKD. DNA of the CDR3: TGTGCCATCAGTCCGGGACAGGGGGCCAGCACTGAAGCTTTCTTT. Encoded protein: CAISPGQGASTEAFF.

The gene calls are TRBV1 and TRBJ2-1; TRBD1 reflects the table's D call only, with no check against the DNA. TRBV1 is a known pseudogene. CDR3 size: 16 residues. CDR3 amino acids: CTSSQDLRQGAVEQFF. CDR3 bases: TGCACCAGCAGCCAAGATCTGAGACAGGGGGCGGTTGAGCAGTTCTTC.

The chain combines TRBV5-6 with TRBJ1-2, with D possibly matching TRBD1 (6 bases). With 0 bases removed from V and 8 bases from J, the gap between germline ends came to 14 bases. Germline CDR1 SGHDT, CDR2 YYEEEE. The CDR3 has 14 amino acids. The CDR3 DNA reads TGTGCCAGCAGCTTGGATAGGGGGGCATGGGGCTACACCTTC. This encodes CASSLDRGAWGYTF.

The chain recombines TRBV7-2 with TRBJ1-2, with D possibly matching TRBD1 (6 bases). The CDR3 extends over 14 amino acids. V was clipped by 1 base and J by 8 bases, with 14 bases between them. In germline, CDR1 is SGHTA, CDR2 FQGNSA. The CDR3 DNA follows: TGTGCCAGCAGCTTAGGTCGGGGGGCGAAGGGCTACACCTTC. Its translation: CASSLGRGAKGYTF.

This clone was observed a single time. This chain connects TRBV5-1 to TRBJ2-3, with a weak D call TRBD2 (6 bases). The V gene's germline CDR1 is SGHRS and CDR2 YFSETQ. The CDR3 length is 15 residues. The germline V and J ends were trimmed by 0 bases and 1 base, with 9 bases remaining between them. CDR3: CASSLGGVGTDTQYF. The CDR3 coding sequence is TGCGCCAGCAGCTTGGGCGGGGTGGGCACAGATACGCAGTATTTT.

The chain uses TRBV19 and TRBJ1-3; D may be TRBD1 (5 bases). V gave up 2 bases and J gave up 0 bases, with 11 bases separating them. This CDR3 has 16 amino acids. In germline, CDR1 is LNHDA, CDR2 SQIVND (reference sequence). CDR3 protein: CASSITAGDSGNTIYF. The CDR3 DNA sequence: TGTGCCAGTAGTATAACCGCGGGGGACTCTGGAAACACCATATATTTT.

This clone was counted only a few times. The V call is TRBV9, the J call TRBJ1-5; maybe TRBD1 (5 bases). From germline, CDR1 is SGDLS and CDR2 YYNGEE. V dropped 0 bases and J dropped 6 bases, with 7 bases sitting between them. There are 13 residues in the CDR3. CDR3 loop: CASSVDGGQPQHF. Written as DNA, the CDR3 is TGTGCCAGCAGCGTAGACGGGGGTCAGCCCCAGCATTTT.

This chain uses TRBV5-4 with TRBJ2-3, with D unclear. There are 16 residues in the CDR3. The germline V gene has CDR1 SGHNT and CDR2 YYREEE (reference sequence). Trimming removed 3 bases at V and 0 bases at J, with 14 bases between. The chain's CDR3 is CASSSVLGASTDTQYF. In DNA, the CDR3 is TGTGCCAGCAGCTCCGTGTTGGGCGCTAGCACAGATACGCAGTATTTT.

The chain uses TRBV10-3 and TRBJ2-2; weak D call: TRBD1 (5 bases). The CDR3 is 14 amino acids. The V gene's germline CDR1 is ENHRY and CDR2 SYGVKD. With 10 bases removed from V and 0 bases from J, the gap between germline ends came to 12 bases. The CDR3 sequence is CATQTVTNTGELFF. CDR3 DNA sequence: TGTGCCACACAGACAGTTACGAACACCGGGGAGCTGTTTTTT.

The chain is built from TRBV7-9 and TRBJ2-7; TRBD1 aligns across 10 bases. Per germline, CDR1 SEHNR and CDR2 FQNEAQ (reference sequence). J was trimmed by 1 base and V by 3 bases; bases with no gene match: 6. The CDR3 covers 16 residues. The CDR3 region has the DNA TGTGCCAGCAGCTTTTGGACAGGGGGGACATCCTACGAGCAGTACTTC. It specifies CASSFWTGGTSYEQYF. Full variable domain (missing parts from reference TRBV7-9 and TRBJ2-7): DTGVSQNPRHKITKRGQNVTFRCDPISEHNRLYWYRQTLGQGPEFLTYFQNEAQLEKSRLLSDRFSAERPKGSFSTLEIQRTEQGDSAMYLCASSFWTGGTSYEQYFGPGTRLTVT.

V is TRBV27 and J is TRBJ2-2, with D possibly being TRBD1 (6 bases). Germline CDR1 reads MNHEY; CDR2 reads SMNVEV (reference sequence). V lost 5 bases and J 6 bases, leaving 16 bases between the germline ends. The CDR3 runs to 15 residues. The CDR3 sequence: CASSNSRQEAGELFF. The CDR3 nucleotides read TGTGCCAGCAGTAATAGTAGACAGGAGGCCGGGGAGCTGTTTTTT.

The genes are TRBV19 and TRBJ1-2; 7 bases match TRBD1. J gave up 6 bases and V 1 base, and 5 bases lay outside the gene matches. The CDR3 is made up of 14 amino acids. The V gene's germline CDR1 is LNHDA and CDR2 SQIVND (reference sequence). CDR3 sequence (DNA): TGTGCCAGTAGTATAGGGGACAGAAATGATGGCTACACCTTC. Its protein product is CASSIGDRNDGYTF.

The gene calls are TRBV7-2 and TRBJ2-2; tentative D call: TRBD2 (5 bases). Germline V CDR1 and CDR2: SGHTA, FQGNSA. The CDR3 extends over 15 amino acids. V lost 5 bases, J lost 1 base, and 11 bases lay in between. CDR3 loop: CASSPRAVNTGELFF. The CDR3, as DNA: TGTGCCAGCAGCCCCCGAGCGGTGAACACCGGGGAGCTGTTTTTT.

As regards this clone: One junction end disagrees with the germline gene, perhaps due to a read error. The V call is TRBV25-1, the J call TRBJ2-4; D is ambiguous. CDR3 size: 11 residues. Germline assignment: CDR1 MGHDK and CDR2 SYGVNS. CDR3 coding DNA: TGTGCCAGCAGTGTTAAAAGCATTCAGTACTTC. It specifies CASSVKSIQYF.

This clone was counted a single time. The V and J genes are TRBV6-1 and TRBJ1-2; D ambiguous. Germline CDR1 MNHNS, CDR2 SASEGT. The CDR3 loop spans 16 amino acids. The V gene lost 3 bases and the J gene lost 3 bases, with 17 bases spanning the gap. The CDR3 DNA reads as TGTGCCAGCAGTGATTCCCTTTTAAGGAGCTACTATGGCTACACCTTC. It specifies CASSDSLLRSYYGYTF.

The chain carries TRBV18 and TRBJ2-3; TRBD1 aligns across 10 bases. CDR3 size: 15 residues. In germline, CDR1 is KGHSH, CDR2 LQKENI. Trimming removed 3 bases from V and 4 bases from J; junction bases left unmatched: 4. CDR3 residues: CASSPGTGEADTQYF. Written as DNA, the CDR3 is TGTGCCAGCTCACCCGGGACAGGGGAGGCAGATACGCAGTATTTT.

This chain joins TRBV2 and TRBJ2-7; no clear D gene. V lost 0 bases and J 2 bases, leaving 8 bases between the germline ends. This CDR3 has 14 residues. CDR1 and CDR2 from the germline V gene are SNHLY and FYNNEI. The CDR3 is CASSEALLAYEQYF. The CDR3 nucleotides read TGTGCCAGCAGTGAAGCGCTTCTGGCCTACGAGCAGTACTTC.

The CDR3 region is CASRRGGHYQETQYF. DNA for the CDR3: TGTGCCAGTAGGCGGGGGGGGCATTATCAAGAGACCCAGTACTTC. The V gene is TRBV19, the J gene TRBJ2-5; 9 bases match TRBD2. CDR1 is LNHDA and CDR2 is SQIVND in the germline V gene (reference sequence). The CDR3 totals 15 residues. V was clipped by 6 bases and J by 2 bases; unmatched bases: 7. The full variable domain, its missing parts supplied by reference TRBV19 and TRBJ2-5, is DGGITQSPKYLFRKEGQNVTLSCEQNLNHDAMYWYRQDPGQGLRLIYYSQIVNDFQKGDIAEGYSVSREKKESFPLTVTSAQKNPTAFYLCASRRGGHYQETQYFGPGTRLLVL.

This chain uses TRBV7-3 with TRBJ2-1, with D perhaps given as TRBD1 or TRBD2 (6 bases each). The CDR3 covers 14 residues. V was shortened by 3 bases and J by 5 bases, with 11 bases between the two germline ends. Germline V gives CDR1 SGHTA, CDR2 FQGTGA. The CDR3 region is CASSFLGGHNEQFF. The CDR3 DNA follows: TGTGCCAGCAGCTTCCTCGGGGGCCACAATGAGCAGTTCTTC. The complete variable domain, with remaining parts taken from reference TRBV7-3 and TRBJ2-1, reads GAGVSQTPSNKVTEKGKYVELRCDPISGHTALYWYRQSLGQGPEFLIYFQGTGAADDSGLPNDRFFAVRPEGSVSTLKIQRTERGDSAVYLCASSFLGGHNEQFFGPGTRLTVL.